The clone carrying this TCR beta chain was counted between two and nine times. The antigen is unknown. One end of the junction does not line up with germline, which may come from a read error. This specimen comes from a study of CD8 T cells in ankylosing spondylitis. MiXCR, applied by TCRdb to the 5' RACE reads, yields one record per CDR3 protein. The repertoire holds under 150,000 distinct CDR3 sequences, with roughly 8.8% as singletons. The CDR3 is 19 amino acids. Points from the study as a whole: What appeared characteristic of ankylosing spondylitis blood was a TCR beta motif of several highly homologous variants.

V usage is TRBV12-3 or TRBV12-4 and J usage is TRBJ2-3, with 9 nucleotides matching TRBD2. The receptor comes from a male donor with ankylosing spondylitis or in good health (not recorded which). The material sequenced was blood, either unsorted or a sorted T cell fraction (not recorded which). The CDR3 sequence is CTSSPLRGSGRAATDTQYF. In nucleotides, the CDR3 is TGTACCAGCAGTCCCCTGCGGGGTAGCGGGAGAGCGGCCACAGATACGCAGTATTTT.